Listed below are T cell receptor beta chains from one sample, sequenced in a study of blood T cell repertoires in COVID-19. The data were produced by immunoSEQ multiplex PCR, yet TCRdb's version contains in-frame clones alone and is incomplete. The data contain about 44,000 clones, roughly nine tenths of them seen just once; the ten biggest clones take up approximately 20%. The sequenced material came from peripheral blood. These receptors were collected from a woman of 80 years or more in a cohort sampled during active or convalescent COVID-19. The CDR3 runs from the conserved cysteine through the conserved F or W. The order of the fields is V gene, J gene, clone size, D gene, CDR3 DNA, CDR3 protein. A D gene is named only where the DNA matches it firmly. Size tells how often a clone was seen (once, few, many) or the class of an expanded clone, and some rows leave it out.

v_call: TRBV4-2; j_call: TRBJ2-7; clone_size: -; d_call: -; cdr3_nt: TGTGCCAGCAGCCACCCCTCGGCTGAGGGAACCTACGAGCAGTACTTC; cdr3_aa: CASSHPSAEGTYEQYF
v_call: TRBV25-1; j_call: TRBJ2-2; clone_size: -; d_call: -; cdr3_nt: TGTGCCAGCAGTGGAGGTCACGCGAACACCGGGGAGCTGTTTTTT; cdr3_aa: CASSGGHANTGELFF
v_call: TRBV5-5; j_call: TRBJ2-1; clone_size: once; d_call: TRBD2; cdr3_nt: TGTGCCAGCAGCCTCAACCCTAGCGGGTACAATGAGCAGTTCTTC; cdr3_aa: CASSLNPSGYNEQFF
v_call: TRBV6-4; j_call: TRBJ1-2; clone_size: once; d_call: TRBD1; cdr3_nt: TGTGCCAGCAGTCCGACAGGGAACTATGGCTACACCTTC; cdr3_aa: CASSPTGNYGYTF
v_call: TRBV4-1; j_call: TRBJ2-4; clone_size: -; d_call: TRBD1; cdr3_nt: TGCGCCAGCAGCCGGGACAGGGGCGAAAACATTCAGTACTTC; cdr3_aa: CASSRDRGENIQYF
v_call: TRBV7-8; j_call: TRBJ1-5; clone_size: -; d_call: TRBD1; cdr3_nt: TGTGCCAGCAGCTTCGGACAGGTCGATCAGCCCCAGCATTTT; cdr3_aa: CASSFGQVDQPQHF
v_call: TRBV19; j_call: TRBJ1-1; clone_size: once; d_call: TRBD1; cdr3_nt: TGTGCCAGTAGTATACGGACAGGGGGCCTGGACACTGAAGCTTTCTTT; cdr3_aa: CASSIRTGGLDTEAFF
v_call: TRBV28; j_call: TRBJ2-3; clone_size: -; d_call: TRBD2; cdr3_nt: TGTGCCAGCATTCTAGCGGGAGGGCCATATACGCAGTATTTT; cdr3_aa: CASILAGGPYTQYF
v_call: TRBV6-1; j_call: TRBJ1-1; clone_size: -; d_call: -; cdr3_nt: TGTGCCAGCACTGAAACAGCGGGGAACACTGAAGCTTTCTTT; cdr3_aa: CASTETAGNTEAFF
v_call: TRBV5-6; j_call: TRBJ1-5; clone_size: -; d_call: TRBD1; cdr3_nt: TGTGCCAGCAGCCAAGGACAGGGGGATTACCAGCCCCAGCATTTT; cdr3_aa: CASSQGQGDYQPQHF
v_call: TRBV29-1; j_call: TRBJ2-7; clone_size: -; d_call: TRBD2; cdr3_nt: TGCAGCGCTAAGACAGGGATGGGACTAGCGGGAGGGGAGCAGTACTTC; cdr3_aa: CSAKTGMGLAGGEQYF
v_call: TRBV5-1; j_call: TRBJ2-2; clone_size: -; d_call: TRBD2; cdr3_nt: TGCGCCTCCCGGGAGGGGAACACCGGGGAGCTGTTTTTT; cdr3_aa: CASREGNTGELFF
v_call: TRBV6-5; j_call: TRBJ1-1; clone_size: once; d_call: -; cdr3_nt: TGTGCCAGCAGTTATAGTGGGAGCATGAACACTGAAGCTTTCTTT; cdr3_aa: CASSYSGSMNTEAFF
v_call: TRBV20-1; j_call: TRBJ2-5; clone_size: -; d_call: -; cdr3_nt: TGCAGTGCTTTAGCGCGAGAGACCCAGTACTTC; cdr3_aa: CSALARETQYF
v_call: TRBV13; j_call: TRBJ1-6; clone_size: -; d_call: -; cdr3_nt: TGTGCCAGCATGGGTGGGACGGGGGATTCACCCCTCCACTTT; cdr3_aa: CASMGGTGDSPLHF
v_call: TRBV21-1; j_call: TRBJ1-5; clone_size: few; d_call: -; cdr3_nt: TGTGCCAGCAGCAAAGGCGGAGACAGTCAGCATTTT; cdr3_aa: CASSKGGDSQHF
v_call: TRBV7-9; j_call: TRBJ2-3; clone_size: -; d_call: TRBD1; cdr3_nt: TGTGCCAGCAGCGCCTACGGGACAGGGCTTTATACAGATACGCAGTATTTT; cdr3_aa: CASSAYGTGLYTDTQYF
v_call: TRBV5-1; j_call: TRBJ2-1; clone_size: -; d_call: TRBD1; cdr3_nt: TGCGCCAGCAGCGTGGCAAGTGGGACAGGGGCCAATGAGCAGTTCTTC; cdr3_aa: CASSVASGTGANEQFF
v_call: TRBV29-1; j_call: TRBJ2-7; clone_size: -; d_call: TRBD1; cdr3_nt: TGCAGCGCCTCCAGGGGGACCCCCTACGAGCAGTACTTT; cdr3_aa: CSASRGTPYEQYF
v_call: TRBV6-5; j_call: TRBJ1-6; clone_size: -; d_call: TRBD1; cdr3_nt: TGTGCCAGCAGTTACTCGGGACAGATTACACCCCTCCACTTT; cdr3_aa: CASSYSGQITPLHF
v_call: TRBV12-2; j_call: TRBJ1-2; clone_size: large; d_call: -; cdr3_nt: TGTGCAAGTCGCGCTACAGGGGAGGAAGGCTACACCTTC; cdr3_aa: CASRATGEEGYTF
v_call: TRBV7-2; j_call: TRBJ1-6; clone_size: once; d_call: -; cdr3_nt: TGTGCCAGCGGCAGGGGAGGGGGCTCCTATAATTCACCCCTCCACTTT; cdr3_aa: CASGRGGGSYNSPLHF
v_call: TRBV12-3/TRBV12-4; j_call: TRBJ1-2; clone_size: -; d_call: -; cdr3_nt: TGTGCCAGCAGTGGGCAGACCTATGGCTACACCTTC; cdr3_aa: CASSGQTYGYTF
v_call: TRBV7-9; j_call: TRBJ2-1; clone_size: -; d_call: TRBD1; cdr3_nt: TGTGCCAGCACAGAGACAGGGATAAACAATGAGCAGTTCTTC; cdr3_aa: CASTETGINNEQFF
v_call: TRBV3-1/TRBV3-2; j_call: TRBJ1-3; clone_size: -; d_call: TRBD1; cdr3_nt: TGTGCCAGCAGCCAAGATGGGTTCGTGGGACAGGGAGTAAACACCATATATTTT; cdr3_aa: CASSQDGFVGQGVNTIYF
v_call: TRBV5-1; j_call: TRBJ2-7; clone_size: -; d_call: TRBD1; cdr3_nt: TGCGCCAGCAGCCAAAACAGGGGGCAATTCTACGAGCAGTACTTC; cdr3_aa: CASSQNRGQFYEQYF
v_call: TRBV10-3; j_call: TRBJ2-3; clone_size: -; d_call: TRBD2; cdr3_nt: TGTGCCATCAATAGCGGGAGGGCCATTAATACGCAGTATTTT; cdr3_aa: CAINSGRAINTQYF
v_call: TRBV9; j_call: TRBJ2-3; clone_size: -; d_call: TRBD2; cdr3_nt: TGTGCCAGCAGCGGGACTAGCGGGGGGGCCCTAGATACGCAGTATTTT; cdr3_aa: CASSGTSGGALDTQYF
v_call: TRBV11-2; j_call: TRBJ1-2; clone_size: once; d_call: -; cdr3_nt: TGTGCCAGCAGCTTAGAGACAGGACTCTATGGCTACACCTTC; cdr3_aa: CASSLETGLYGYTF
v_call: TRBV19; j_call: TRBJ2-2; clone_size: -; d_call: TRBD1; cdr3_nt: TGTGCCAGCCTAGAAAGACCGGGACAGTTAACCGGGGAGCTGTTTTTT; cdr3_aa: CASLERPGQLTGELFF
v_call: TRBV7-9; j_call: TRBJ2-1; clone_size: -; d_call: TRBD2; cdr3_nt: TGTGCCAGCAGCTTATTGGGTAGCGGGGCTCCCTACAATGAGCAGTTCTTC; cdr3_aa: CASSLLGSGAPYNEQFF
v_call: TRBV5-1; j_call: TRBJ2-5; clone_size: -; d_call: TRBD2; cdr3_nt: TGCGCCAGCAGCGGGCAGCCAGCGGGGGGGCAGGAGACCCAGTACTTC; cdr3_aa: CASSGQPAGGQETQYF